The entry below describes one TCR beta chain. Its cognate antigen is unknown. This specimen comes from a study of cytomegalovirus exposure and HLA in healthy donors. Study summary: Researchers previously reported finding 100 million or so unique TCR beta sequences from 170 million or so T cells.

Primers for the PCR totalled 60 Vbeta and 13 Jbeta. Libraries were prepared by immunoSEQ multiplex PCR; TCRdb keeps only in-frame clonotypes and omits some of them. This table has around 110,000 clones, approximately 80% appearing once. Study outcomes and limitations: According to reports, the classifier identified cytomegalovirus status with high specificity and sensitivity. CMV serostatus stood as the only immune exposure information on hand.

V was pared by 9 bases and J by 2 bases, with 16 bases between. Germline V gene data show CDR1 as SGHNT and CDR2 as YYREEE (reference sequence). This CDR3 has 14 residues. The sample comprised PBMCs. The chain carries TRBV5-4 and TRBJ2-3; maybe TRBD2 (6 bases). This TCR was sampled from a man between 25 and 39 years old in good health and CMV-seropositive. CDR3 DNA: TGTGCCATCTCCGCGGGAACCCACACAGATACGCAGTATTTT. Its protein is CAISAGTHTDTQYF.